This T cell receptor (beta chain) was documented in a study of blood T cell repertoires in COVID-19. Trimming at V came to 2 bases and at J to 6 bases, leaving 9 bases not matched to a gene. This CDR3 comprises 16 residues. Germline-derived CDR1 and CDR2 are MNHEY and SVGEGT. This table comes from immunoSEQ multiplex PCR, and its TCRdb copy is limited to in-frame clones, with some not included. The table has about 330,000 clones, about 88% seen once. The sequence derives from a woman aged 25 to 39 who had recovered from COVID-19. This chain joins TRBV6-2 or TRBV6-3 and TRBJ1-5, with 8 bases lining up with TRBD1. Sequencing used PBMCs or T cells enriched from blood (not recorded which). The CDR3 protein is CASSYLGPGGGQPQHF. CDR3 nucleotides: TGTGCCAGCAGTTACCTCGGGCCAGGGGGCGGTCAGCCCCAGCATTTT.